These T cell receptor beta chains were read from a single sample in a study of T cells in Graves' hyperthyroidism and ophthalmopathy. TCRdb re-called the multiplex PCR reads through MiXCR, storing one row per CDR3 protein. The table shows roughly 400,000 distinct CDR3 sequences, with around a quarter occurring only once. The sample consisted of blood. These TCRs come from a man between 45 and 60 years old with Graves' hyperthyroidism. Both conserved end residues are part of each CDR3. The D gene is left open where the match is weak. Clone sizes are given selectively: once, few, many, or a class where the clone is expanded.

many	13	.	TRBV6-1	TRBJ1-1	CASSATGETEAFF	TGTGCCAGCAGTGCTACAGGCGAAACTGAAGCTTTCTTT
.	12	.	TRBV24-1	TRBJ2-7	CATSGDNYEQYF	TGTGCCACCAGTGGGGACAACTACGAGCAGTACTTC
.	13	TRBD1	TRBV20-1	TRBJ2-5	CSARGQAKETQHF	TGCAGTGCTCGGGGACAGGCAAAAGAGACCCAGCACTTC
.	10	.	TRBV12-3/TRBV12-4	TRBJ2-1	CACSLNEQFF	TGTGCCTGCAGTTTAAATGAGCAGTTCTTC
.	15	TRBD1	TRBV9	TRBJ2-7	CASSVGGTGSYEQYF	TGTGCCAGCAGCGTAGGAGGGACAGGGTCCTACGAGCAGTACTTC
many	15	.	TRBV2	TRBJ2-5	CASISDIRYQETQYF	TGTGCCAGCATTAGTGACATACGGTACCAAGAGACCCAGTACTTC
few	13	.	TRBV6-1	TRBJ2-7	CASMGPGSYEQYF	TGTGCCAGCATGGGTCCTGGCTCCTACGAGCAGTACTTC
many	15	.	TRBV7-6	TRBJ2-1	CASSSGPSSYNEQFF	TGTGCCAGCAGCTCGGGACCAAGCTCCTACAATGAGCAGTTCTTC
few	16	TRBD1	TRBV11-3	TRBJ2-5	CASSLGTGGSQETQYF	TGTGCCAGCAGCTTAGGGACAGGGGGGTCTCAAGAGACCCAGTACTTC
.	14	.	TRBV5-6	TRBJ2-1	CASSFPGGNNEQFF	TGTGCCAGCAGCTTCCCAGGGGGGAACAATGAGCAGTTCTTC
.	15	.	TRBV5-5	TRBJ2-7	CASRVRGSRDYEQYF	TGTGCCAGTAGAGTCAGGGGGTCGCGGGACTACGAGCAGTACTTC
many	15	TRBD2	TRBV28	TRBJ2-5	CASSYVPSGTETQYF	TGTGCCAGCAGTTATGTTCCTAGCGGGACGGAGACCCAGTACTTC
.	11	.	TRBV19	TRBJ1-1	CASQRNTEAFF	TGTGCCAGTCAGAGGAACACTGAAGCTTTCTTT
.	16	.	TRBV6-1	TRBJ2-7	CASSEEGSEKLYEQYF	TGTGCCAGCAGTGAAGAAGGTAGCGAAAAACTCTACGAGCAGTACTTC
.	13	.	TRBV10-3	TRBJ2-7	CAISVNPFYEQYF	TGTGCCATCAGTGTAAACCCCTTCTACGAGCAGTACTTC
few	16	TRBD2	TRBV7-9	TRBJ2-1	CASSSGGGTTYNEQFF	TGTGCCAGCAGCTCCGGGGGGGGAACGACCTACAATGAGCAGTTCTTC